This T cell receptor (beta chain) was found in a study of blood T cell repertoires in COVID-19. Sequencing was performed with immunoSEQ multiplex PCR; in TCRdb, only in-frame clones are kept and a portion is missing. This table holds 250,000 or so clones, over 80% found once. V gave up 5 bases and J gave up 0 bases, with 14 bases separating them. Germline CDR1 and CDR2: LGHDT and YNNKEL (reference sequence). The CDR3 has 15 amino acids. The clonotype was recovered from a man aged 25 to 40 who had recovered from COVID-19. V is TRBV3-1 (or the pseudogene TRBV3-2) and J is TRBJ2-7; D remains unclear. Sequenced material: peripheral blood. The CDR3 reads CASSGLRDNSYEQYF. CDR3 sequence (DNA): TGTGCCAGCAGCGGTCTCCGTGACAACTCCTACGAGCAGTACTTC.